The 6 T cell receptor beta chains below all came from one sample that was sequenced in a study of CD4+ T cells in melanoma. Data came from immunoSEQ multiplex PCR; TCRdb stores just in-frame clones and leaves some out. The sample contains about 50,000 clones, 80% to 90% of which appear only once. The sequenced sample was peripheral blood. Every receptor here comes from a human donor with melanoma.

Only one count was recorded for this clone. J is TRBJ1-6 and V is TRBV10-3, with D tentatively TRBD1 (5 bases). CDR1 is ENHRY and CDR2 is SYGVKD in the germline V gene. With 11 bases removed from V and 1 base from J, the gap between germline ends came to 9 bases. This CDR3 region has 13 residues. CDR3 amino acids: CAGGGSYNSPLHF. CDR3 DNA sequence: TGTGCCGGGGGGGGATCCTATAATTCACCCCTCCACTTT.

This sequence joins TRBV7-6 and TRBJ2-7; 14 bases fit TRBD2. Germline CDR1 reads SGHVS; CDR2 reads FNYEAQ. Trimming at V came to 5 bases and at J to 4 bases, leaving 7 bases not matched to a gene. The CDR3 has 16 residues. CDR3 sequence reads: CASSPPGLAGAYEQYF. In nucleotides, the CDR3 is TGTGCCAGCAGCCCACCGGGACTAGCGGGGGCTTACGAGCAGTACTTC.

CDR3 amino acids: CASSLGSNQPQHF. In nucleotides, the CDR3 is TGTGCCAGCAGCTTAGGTAGCAATCAGCCCCAGCATTTT. The chain links TRBV11-2 to TRBJ1-5, with D unclear. Trimming removed 1 base at V and 0 bases at J, with 1 base between. The CDR3 has 13 residues. Germline CDR1 reads SGHAT; CDR2 reads FQNNGV. Using reference TRBV11-2 and TRBJ1-5 for the parts outside the CDR3, the full variable domain is EAGVAQSPRYKIIEKRQSVAFWCNPISGHATLYWYQQILGQGPKLLIQFQNNGVVDDSQLPKDRFSAERLKGVDSTLKIQPAKLEDSAVYLCASSLGSNQPQHFGDGTRLSIL.

The rearrangement joins TRBV4-3 to TRBJ1-5, with 7 bases fitting TRBD1. Trimming took 4 bases from V and 0 from J; bases not matched to a gene: 3. The V gene's germline CDR1 is LGHNA and CDR2 YSLEER. The CDR3 has 15 amino acids. CDR3 in amino acids: CASSLDRNSNQPQHF. The CDR3, as DNA: TGCGCCAGCAGCCTGGACAGGAATAGCAATCAGCCCCAGCATTTT.

This sequence joins TRBV7-2 and TRBJ2-7, with 8 nucleotides matching TRBD2. From germline, CDR1 is SGHTA and CDR2 FQGNSA. The ends lost 0 bases at V and 0 bases at J; junction bases unmatched: 4. The CDR3 spans 16 residues. The CDR3: CASSLASGGSSYEQYF. The CDR3 DNA is TGTGCCAGCAGCTTAGCGTCGGGGGGGTCCTCCTACGAGCAGTACTTC.

This clone has just a few counts. The chain employs TRBV29-1 and TRBJ1-1, with TRBD1 matching over 8 bases. The CDR3 has 16 amino acids. The J segment lost 4 bases and the V segment lost 4 bases, leaving 14 bases of the junction unmatched. Germline V lookup: CDR1 SQVTM, CDR2 ANQGSEA. CDR3 DNA sequence: TGCAGCGTTGGAGAGAAGGTCAGGGGGCAGGGCACTGAAGCTTTCTTT. Its translation: CSVGEKVRGQGTEAFF.